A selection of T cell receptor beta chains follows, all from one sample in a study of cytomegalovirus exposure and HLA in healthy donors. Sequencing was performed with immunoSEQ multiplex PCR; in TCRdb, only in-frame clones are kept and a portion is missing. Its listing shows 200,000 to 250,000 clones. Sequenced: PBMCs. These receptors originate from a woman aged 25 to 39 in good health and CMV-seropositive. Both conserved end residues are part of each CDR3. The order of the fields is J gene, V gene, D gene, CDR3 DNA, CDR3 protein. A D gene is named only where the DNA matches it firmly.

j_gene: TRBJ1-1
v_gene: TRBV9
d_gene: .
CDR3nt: TGTGCCAGCCGGCGCGGGGGCCAGAACACTGAAGCTTTCTTT
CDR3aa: CASRRGGQNTEAFF

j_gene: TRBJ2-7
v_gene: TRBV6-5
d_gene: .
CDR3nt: TGTGCCAGCGGCGGGGCCTACGAGCAGTACTTC
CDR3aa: CASGGAYEQYF

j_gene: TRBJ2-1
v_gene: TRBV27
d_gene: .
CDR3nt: TGTGCCAGCACACCCTATCTTACAGGGACCTACAATGAGCAGTTCTTC
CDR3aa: CASTPYLTGTYNEQFF

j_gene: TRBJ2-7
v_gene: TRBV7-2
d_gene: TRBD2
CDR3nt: TGTGCCAGCAGCTTAAGCCCCCCTAGCGGGAGCTCCTACGAGCAGTACTTC
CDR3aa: CASSLSPPSGSSYEQYF

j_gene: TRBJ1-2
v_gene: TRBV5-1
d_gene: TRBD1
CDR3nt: TGCGCCAGCAGCTCACAGGGGTCGGCTGATGGCTACACCTTC
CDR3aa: CASSSQGSADGYTF

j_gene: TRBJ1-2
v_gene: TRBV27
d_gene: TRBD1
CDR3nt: TGTGCCAGCAGTTTATCGACAGGGGCATGGAATGGCTACACCTTC
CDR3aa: CASSLSTGAWNGYTF

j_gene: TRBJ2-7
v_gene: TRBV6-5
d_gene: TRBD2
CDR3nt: TGTGCCAGCAGTTCCACCGAGAGCGGGGTACGCGAGCAGTACTTC
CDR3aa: CASSSTESGVREQYF

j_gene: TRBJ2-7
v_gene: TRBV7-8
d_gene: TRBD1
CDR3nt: TGTGCCAGCAGCTTGGGACAGTTTTGGGAGCAGTACTTC
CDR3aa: CASSLGQFWEQYF

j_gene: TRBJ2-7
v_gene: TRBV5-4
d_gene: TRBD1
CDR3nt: TGTGCCTTTAGGGACAGGGGCCCCTACGAGCAGTACTTC
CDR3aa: CAFRDRGPYEQYF

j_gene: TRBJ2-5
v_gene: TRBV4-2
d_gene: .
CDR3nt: TGTGCCAGCAGCCAAGCAGGAGGAACGGGGGAGACCCAGTACTTC
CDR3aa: CASSQAGGTGETQYF

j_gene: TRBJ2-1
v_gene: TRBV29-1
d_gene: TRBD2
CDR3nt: TGCAGCGTTTCCGGGACTAGCGGGTACAATGAGCAGTTCTTC
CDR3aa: CSVSGTSGYNEQFF

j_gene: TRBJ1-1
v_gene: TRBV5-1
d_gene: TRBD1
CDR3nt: TGCGCCAGCAGCTTGAGGACAGGGGACACTGAAGCTTTCTTT
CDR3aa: CASSLRTGDTEAFF

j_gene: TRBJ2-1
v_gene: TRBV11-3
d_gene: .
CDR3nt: TGTGCCAGCAGCCCCAGGGGTCCCTACAATGAGCAGTTCTTC
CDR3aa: CASSPRGPYNEQFF

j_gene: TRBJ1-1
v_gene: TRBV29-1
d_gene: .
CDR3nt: TGCAGCGTTTCTTGGAACACTGAAGCTTTCTTT
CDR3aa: CSVSWNTEAFF

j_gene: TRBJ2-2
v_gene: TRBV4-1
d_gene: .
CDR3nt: TGCGCCAGCAGTCCTAGGGGCACCGGGGAGCTGTTTTTT
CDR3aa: CASSPRGTGELFF

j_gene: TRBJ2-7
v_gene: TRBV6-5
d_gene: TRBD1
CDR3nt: TGTGCCAGCAGTTTCCTGACAGGGATAACCTACGAGCAGTACTTC
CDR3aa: CASSFLTGITYEQYF

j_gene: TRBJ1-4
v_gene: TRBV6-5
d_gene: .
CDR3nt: TGTGCCAGCAGTTTAAAAGGAACAGCAACTAATGAAAAACTGTTTTTT
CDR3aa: CASSLKGTATNEKLFF

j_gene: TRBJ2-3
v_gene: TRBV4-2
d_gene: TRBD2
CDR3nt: TGTGCCAGCAGCCAAGAGAAGCGGGGGGGCCCAGATACGCAGTATTTT
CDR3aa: CASSQEKRGGPDTQYF

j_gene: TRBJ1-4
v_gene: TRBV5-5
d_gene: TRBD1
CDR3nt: TGTGCCAGCAGCCCTATCCGGGGACAGGCAACTAATGAAAAACTGTTTTTT
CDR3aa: CASSPIRGQATNEKLFF

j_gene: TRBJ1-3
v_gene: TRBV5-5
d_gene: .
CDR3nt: TGTGCCAGCAGCTTGGGACAGGCCCCATGGACCATATATTTT
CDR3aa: CASSLGQAPWTIYF

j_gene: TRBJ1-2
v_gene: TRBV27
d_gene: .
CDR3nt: TGTGCCAGCAGTCTATTGGGCGGGGACTATGGCTACACCTTC
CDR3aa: CASSLLGGDYGYTF

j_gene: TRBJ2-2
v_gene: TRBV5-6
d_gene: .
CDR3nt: TGTGCCAGCAGCTTCAACTTTGTGGCCGGGGAGCTGTTTTTT
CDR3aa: CASSFNFVAGELFF

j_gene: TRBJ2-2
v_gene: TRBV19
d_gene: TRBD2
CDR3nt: TGTGCCAGTAGTAGCGGACTAGCGGGAGCGTCGACCGGGGAGCTGTTTTTT
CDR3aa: CASSSGLAGASTGELFF

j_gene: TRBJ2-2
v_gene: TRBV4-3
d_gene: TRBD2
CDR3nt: TGCGCCAGCAGCAAAACTAGCGGGAGGACCGGGGAGCTGTTTTTT
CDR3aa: CASSKTSGRTGELFF

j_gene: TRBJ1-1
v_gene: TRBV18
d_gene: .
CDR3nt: TGTGCCAGCTCTCCGCTGGACATTTCTTACACTGAAGCTTTCTTT
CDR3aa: CASSPLDISYTEAFF

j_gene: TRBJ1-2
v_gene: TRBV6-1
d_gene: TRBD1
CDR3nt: TGTGCCAGCGCAGGGGACAGCACCAATAGCTTC
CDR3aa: CASAGDSTNSF

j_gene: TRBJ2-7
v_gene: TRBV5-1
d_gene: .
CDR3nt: TGCGCCAGCAAACAGCCTACGACCTACGAGCAGTACTTC
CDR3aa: CASKQPTTYEQYF

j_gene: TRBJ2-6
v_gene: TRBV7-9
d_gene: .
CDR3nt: TGTGCCAGCAGCTTAGTTCTCTCTGGGGCCAACGTCCTGACTTTC
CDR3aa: CASSLVLSGANVLTF

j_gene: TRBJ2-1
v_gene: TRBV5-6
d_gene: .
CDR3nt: TGTGCCAGCAGCTTGGCCAGCCAGGAGGTTAGGGAGCAGTTCTTC
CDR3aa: CASSLASQEVREQFF

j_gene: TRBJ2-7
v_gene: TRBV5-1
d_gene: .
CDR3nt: TGCGCCAGCAGCTTAACGGTTAGCTCCTACGAGCAGTACTTC
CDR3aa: CASSLTVSSYEQYF

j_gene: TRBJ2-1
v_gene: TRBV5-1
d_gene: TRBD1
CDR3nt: TGCGCCAGCAGCTTTCTGGACAGGGCAGGGGGCAATGAGCAGTTCTTC
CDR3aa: CASSFLDRAGGNEQFF

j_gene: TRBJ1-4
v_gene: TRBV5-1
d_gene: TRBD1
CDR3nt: TGCGCCAGCAGTGACAGGGTGAATGAAAAACTGTTTTTT
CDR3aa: CASSDRVNEKLFF

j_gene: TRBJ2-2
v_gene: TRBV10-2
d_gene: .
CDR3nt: TGCGCCAGCAGTGCATTTGTAGCCGTCGGGGAGCTGTTTTTT
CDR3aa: CASSAFVAVGELFF

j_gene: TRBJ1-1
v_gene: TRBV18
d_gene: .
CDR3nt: TGTGCCAGCTCCCCAAAAATCAGGAGGACGAACACTGAAGCTTTCTTT
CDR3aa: CASSPKIRRTNTEAFF

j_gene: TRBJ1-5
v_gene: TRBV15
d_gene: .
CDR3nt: TGTGCCACCAGCAGACGGGTCGGGGTTGATCAGCCCCAGCATTTT
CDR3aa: CATSRRVGVDQPQHF

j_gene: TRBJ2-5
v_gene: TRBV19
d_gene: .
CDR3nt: TGTGCCAGTAGTATAGATCAGAGCGGACAGACACTCCAAGAGACCCAGTACTTC
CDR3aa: CASSIDQSGQTLQETQYF

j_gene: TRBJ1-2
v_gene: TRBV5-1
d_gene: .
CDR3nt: TGCGCCAGCAGCTCGCAGGTCGGAAACTATGGCTACACCTTC
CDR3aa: CASSSQVGNYGYTF

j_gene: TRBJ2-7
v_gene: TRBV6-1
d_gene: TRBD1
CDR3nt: TGTGCCAGCAGGTCGGGACAGTCCTACGAGCAGTACTTC
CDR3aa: CASRSGQSYEQYF

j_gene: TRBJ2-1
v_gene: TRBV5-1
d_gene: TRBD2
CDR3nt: TGCGCCGGGGCGACTAGCGGGCTCGATGAGCAGTTCTTC
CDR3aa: CAGATSGLDEQFF

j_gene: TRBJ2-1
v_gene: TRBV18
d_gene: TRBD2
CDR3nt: TGTGCCAGCTCCCTTCAGGGGCTAGCGGGAGGGAATGAGCAGTTCTTC
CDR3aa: CASSLQGLAGGNEQFF

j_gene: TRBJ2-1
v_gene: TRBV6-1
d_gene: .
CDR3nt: TGTGCCAGCAGTGAACCTGGGACTCGGAATGAGCAGTTCTTC
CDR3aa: CASSEPGTRNEQFF

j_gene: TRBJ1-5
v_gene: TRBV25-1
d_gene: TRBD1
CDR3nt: TGTGCCAGCGGGGACAGGGTAGGCCAGCCCCAGCATTTT
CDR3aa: CASGDRVGQPQHF

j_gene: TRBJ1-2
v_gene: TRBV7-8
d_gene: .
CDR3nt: TGTGCCAGCAGCCAAAATACGGATGGCTACACCTTC
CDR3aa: CASSQNTDGYTF

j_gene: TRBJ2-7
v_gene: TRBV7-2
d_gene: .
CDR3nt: TGTGCCAGCAGCTTGCAACTCAGGGGTTACGACGAGCAGTACTTC
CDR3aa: CASSLQLRGYDEQYF

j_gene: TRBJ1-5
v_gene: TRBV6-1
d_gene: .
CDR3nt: TGTGCCAGCAGTGCCTACGCCACAGGGACTAGCAATCAGCCCCAGCATTTT
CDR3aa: CASSAYATGTSNQPQHF

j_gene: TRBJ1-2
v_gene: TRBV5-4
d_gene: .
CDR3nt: TGTGCCAGCAGCTTGTTTACAGCCGCTAACTATGGCTACACCTTC
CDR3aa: CASSLFTAANYGYTF

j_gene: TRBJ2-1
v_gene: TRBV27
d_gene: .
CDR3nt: TGTGCCAGCAGTTTATGGACCGGGAGAGGGAATGAGCAGTTCTTC
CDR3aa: CASSLWTGRGNEQFF

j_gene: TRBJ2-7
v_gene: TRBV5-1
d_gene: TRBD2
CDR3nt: TGCGCCAGCAGCTTGGCGGGAGGAGTCGAGCAGTACTTC
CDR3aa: CASSLAGGVEQYF

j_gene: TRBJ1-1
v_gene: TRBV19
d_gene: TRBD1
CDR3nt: TGTGCCAGTAGTCAAAACCCGGGACAGGGGTCCACTGAAGCTTTCTTT
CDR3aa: CASSQNPGQGSTEAFF